This TCR beta chain was retrieved from a study of blood T cell repertoires in COVID-19. Across the whole study: From the United States, Italy and Spain came samples of acute and convalescent COVID-19. The analysed material was cDNA or gDNA that came from T cells, B-cell-depleted T cells, or PBMCs.

This CDR3 comprises 17 residues. The germline gives CDR1 MDHEN, CDR2 SYDVKM. After removal of 6 bases from V and 2 bases from J, the junction contained 13 bases not matched to a gene. In the authors' methods: How many nucleated cells were present was estimated from reference gene primer amplification. Here immunoSEQ multiplex PCR was the method, and the copy in TCRdb shows in-frame clones only, minus some. The D gene and trimming were derived from the DNA, and the V and J assignments and clone size from that table. Of roughly 86,000 clones in the sample, around four fifths were seen once. The chain joins TRBV28 to TRBJ2-1; TRBD2 matches 7 bases. The specimen was peripheral blood. This TCR was recovered from a man between 50 and 59 years old with acute or convalescent COVID-19. CDR3 nucleotide sequence: TGTGCCAGCAGCCCTGGGAGCGTCGGGAGGACCTACAATGAGCAGTTCTTC. Translated: CASSPGSVGRTYNEQFF.